Below are 23 T cell receptor beta chains sequenced from a single sample in a study of cytomegalovirus exposure and HLA in healthy donors. The PCR had 60 Vbeta and 13 Jbeta primers. Sequencing used immunoSEQ multiplex PCR; TCRdb keeps in-frame clones, though not all of them. The sample has approximately 170,000 clones, approximately 77% seen once. The sample taken for sequencing was PBMCs. The receptors derive from a male donor in good health and CMV-seronegative.

V gene TRBV6-4 combines with J gene TRBJ1-2; TRBD1 is a possible D gene (5 bases). CDR3 length: 15 amino acids. The V end lost 9 bases, the J end lost 2 bases, and 19 bases lay between the germline ends. Germline CDR1 and CDR2: MRHNA and SNTAGT. Written as DNA, the CDR3 is TGTGCCAGAATACCTCGGCAGGGCGAGAACTATGGCTACACCTTC. It translates to CARIPRQGENYGYTF.

The chain is built from TRBV5-5 and TRBJ1-2; D not certain. The V and J ends lost 7 bases and 2 bases respectively, with 15 bases between them. Germline V gene sequence: CDR1 SGHKS, CDR2 YYEKEE (reference sequence). The CDR3 loop spans 14 amino acids. CDR3 loop: CASGPTARNYGYTF. DNA for the CDR3: TGTGCCAGCGGGCCGACCGCCCGCAACTATGGCTACACCTTC.

The chain has TRBV9 and TRBJ2-1, with TRBD2 identical over 11 bases. This CDR3 is 16 amino acids long. Germline V gives CDR1 SGDLS, CDR2 YYNGEE. The trim removed 1 base at V and 6 bases at J, leaving 6 bases unmatched. CDR3 residues: CASSVTTSGSFNEQFF. Written as DNA, the CDR3 is TGTGCCAGCAGCGTAACCACTAGCGGGAGCTTCAATGAGCAGTTCTTC.

V and J are TRBV6-5 and TRBJ2-2; possible D gene TRBD2, 5 bases. The CDR3 length is 14 residues. V lost 7 bases to trimming and J lost 8 bases, with 17 bases between them. Germline V gene sequence: CDR1 MNHEY, CDR2 SVGAGI. The CDR3 protein is CASTHGLAPGELFF. CDR3 bases: TGTGCCAGCACCCACGGACTTGCACCGGGGGAGCTGTTTTTT.

The chain joins TRBV30 to TRBJ2-7; TRBD1 matches 9 bases. The germline V gene has CDR1 GTSNPN and CDR2 SVGIG (reference sequence). The V gene end was trimmed by 4 bases and the J gene end by 3 bases; junction bases not matched to a gene: 10. This CDR3 has 15 amino acids. The CDR3 loop is CAWTRPGQGIYEQYF. The CDR3 coding sequence is TGTGCCTGGACTCGCCCGGGACAGGGAATCTACGAGCAGTACTTC. Variable domain in full (rest from reference TRBV30 and TRBJ2-7): SQTIHQWPATLVQPVGSPLSLECTVEGTSNPNLYWYRQAAGRGLQLLFYSVGIGQISSEVPQNLSASRPQDRQFILSSKKLLLSDSGFYLCAWTRPGQGIYEQYFGPGTRLTVT.

This chain joins TRBV9 and TRBJ2-3; 7 bases are shared with TRBD2. V gave up 6 bases and J gave up 0 bases; unmatched junction bases: 1. Looked up from germline, CDR1 is SGDLS and CDR2 is YYNGEE. The CDR3 runs 13 residues. The CDR3 is CASTSGSTDTQYF. CDR3 nucleotides: TGTGCCAGCACTAGCGGTAGCACAGATACGCAGTATTTT.

This chain joins TRBV5-4 and TRBJ2-7, with 11 bases lining up with TRBD2. With 3 bases clipped from V and 4 bases from J, the junction kept 9 bases outside the gene matches. Germline CDR1 and CDR2: SGHNT and YYREEE (reference sequence). CDR3 length equals 16 residues. CDR3: CASSSGGLAGLYEQYF. The DNA for the CDR3 is TGTGCCAGCAGCTCCGGCGGACTAGCGGGTTTGTACGAGCAGTACTTC.

The chain is built from TRBV19 and TRBJ1-5; D uncertain. The length of the CDR3 is 14 residues. CDR1 is LNHDA and CDR2 is SQIVND in the germline V gene (reference sequence). Between the trimmed V and J ends, which lost 1 base and 0 bases, there was a span of 4 bases. CDR3 in DNA: TGTGCCAGTAGTATAGGACATAGCAATCAGCCCCAGCATTTT. It translates to CASSIGHSNQPQHF.

This clone was counted a single time. V is TRBV6-6 and J is TRBJ1-6, with 12 bases lining up with TRBD1. Germline CDR1 is MNHNY and CDR2 is SVGAGI (reference sequence). The ends lost 5 bases at V and 8 bases at J; junction bases unmatched: 7. The CDR3 is made up of 16 amino acids. The CDR3 DNA follows: TGTGCCAGCAGTAACCCGGGACAGGGGGCGGATTCACCCCTCCACTTT. Its translation is CASSNPGQGADSPLHF.

The gene calls are TRBV19 and TRBJ2-1; D possibly corresponds to TRBD1 (5 bases). From germline, CDR1 is LNHDA and CDR2 SQIVND (reference sequence). The CDR3 extends over 15 amino acids. The V end lost 5 bases, the J end lost 8 bases, and 19 bases lay between the germline ends. DNA of the CDR3: TGTGCCAGTAGTCCCACAGGCCCCTTAAAACATGAGCAGTTCTTC. Its translation: CASSPTGPLKHEQFF.

The rearrangement links TRBV6-1 to TRBJ2-7, with D unresolved. The CDR3 has 12 amino acids. With 1 base removed from V and 10 bases from J, the gap between germline ends came to 11 bases. Germline CDR1 reads MNHNS; CDR2 reads SASEGT. The CDR3 sequence: CASSEVLVSQYF. As DNA, the CDR3 is TGTGCCAGCAGTGAAGTCCTGGTAAGCCAGTACTTC.

The table lists this clone with a count of one. This sequence joins TRBV14 and TRBJ2-5, with a possible D match to TRBD2 (5 bases). This CDR3 has 14 amino acids. With 1 base removed from V and 2 bases from J, the gap between germline ends came to 8 bases. Looked up from germline, CDR1 is SGHDN and CDR2 is FVKESK. The CDR3 DNA reads as TGTGCCAGCAGCCAAGCTGGACTTCAAGAGACCCAGTACTTC. Amino acids: CASSQAGLQETQYF.

J is TRBJ2-1 and V is TRBV28, with TRBD2 matching over 13 bases. The CDR3 length is 13 residues. With 8 bases clipped from V and 8 bases from J, the junction kept 3 bases outside the gene matches. In germline, CDR1 is MDHEN, CDR2 SYDVKM. CDR3 DNA sequence: TGTGCCAGCGGACTAGCGGGAGTGGATGAGCAGTTCTTC. Its protein is CASGLAGVDEQFF.

The rearrangement links TRBV27 to TRBJ1-5, with D possibly being TRBD1 (6 bases). The CDR3 has 15 amino acids. Germline values: CDR1 MNHEY, CDR2 SMNVEV (reference sequence). Between the trimmed V and J ends, which lost 0 bases and 7 bases, there was a span of 13 bases. CDR3 sequence: CASSLSPTRGQPQHF. CDR3 sequence (DNA): TGTGCCAGCAGTTTATCACCCACCAGGGGACAGCCCCAGCATTTT.

This clone has only a few counts. The genes are TRBV6-1 and TRBJ1-2, with 7 nucleotides matching TRBD1. The CDR3 has 13 amino acids. Germline V gene lookup returns CDR1 MNHNS and CDR2 SASEGT. Trimming at V came to 4 bases and at J to 3 bases, leaving 2 bases not matched to a gene. CDR3 nucleotide sequence: TGTGCCAGCAGTGTGACAGGGTACTATGGCTACACCTTC. Its protein product is CASSVTGYYGYTF.

CDR3 bases: TGTGCCAGCAGCTTAACGGGCGGGAACTACAATGAGCAGTTCTTC. Its protein product is CASSLTGGNYNEQFF. This chain connects TRBV7-3 to TRBJ2-1; a possible D gene is TRBD2 (6 bases). This CDR3 has 15 amino acids. Per the germline V gene, CDR1 is SGHTA and CDR2 is FQGTGA. The V and J ends lost 0 bases and 3 bases respectively, with 9 bases between them. The entire variable domain, with the rest obtained from reference TRBV7-3 and TRBJ2-1, is as follows: GAGVSQTPSNKVTEKGKYVELRCDPISGHTALYWYRQSLGQGPEFLIYFQGTGAADDSGLPNDRFFAVRPEGSVSTLKIQRTERGDSAVYLCASSLTGGNYNEQFFGPGTRLTVL.

The rearrangement uses TRBV4-1 and TRBJ1-4; D ambiguous. With 0 bases removed from V and 4 bases from J, the gap between germline ends came to 9 bases. The germline V gene encodes CDR1 MGHRA and CDR2 YSYEKL. CDR3 size: 15 residues. The CDR3, as DNA: TGCGCCAGCAGCCAAGAGTACACAAATAATGAAAAACTGTTTTTT. This gives the protein CASSQEYTNNEKLFF.

The chain joins TRBV7-9 to TRBJ2-3, with 13 positions matching TRBD2. The germline V gene has CDR1 SEHNR and CDR2 FQNEAQ (reference sequence). The length of the CDR3 is 16 residues. V shed 5 bases and J 2 bases; nucleotides not matched to a gene: 4. CDR3 nucleotides: TGTGCCAGCAGCCCCGGGACTAGCGGGGACACAGATACGCAGTATTTT. Translation: CASSPGTSGDTDTQYF.

CDR3 DNA: TGTGCCAGCAGCGTAGCTCCGGACAGGATGTCCTACGAGCAGTACTTC. Residues: CASSVAPDRMSYEQYF. J is TRBJ2-7 and V is TRBV9; TRBD1 agrees at 7 bases. Germline CDR1 and CDR2: SGDLS and YYNGEE. This CDR3 contains 16 residues. With V trimmed by 0 bases and J by 1 base, 7 bases remained unmatched.

The rearrangement joins TRBV4-1 to TRBJ2-5; 10 nucleotides agree with TRBD1. The CDR3 length is 20 residues. Germline lookup yields CDR1 MGHRA and CDR2 YSYEKL. V gave up 2 bases and J gave up 3 bases; unmatched junction bases: 18. The CDR3 nucleotides read TGCGCCAGCAGCCAACCCGTCCCCGGGCTAGGGACAGGGGCGAAAGAGACCCAGTACTTC. This encodes CASSQPVPGLGTGAKETQYF.

This sequence joins TRBV7-2 and TRBJ2-5; the D gene is possibly TRBD2 (7 bases). The CDR3 is 16 amino acids. Trimming pared 3 bases from V and 0 bases from J, leaving 14 bases between. The germline CDR1 and CDR2 sequences are SGHTA and FQGNSA. CDR3 nucleotide sequence: TGTGCCAGCAGCTTGGGACAAGCGGGGTACCAAGAGACCCAGTACTTC. It yields the protein CASSLGQAGYQETQYF.

Turning to this clone: The junction departs from germline at one end; a sequencing error may be responsible. This chain links TRBV7-9 with TRBJ2-7; a weak D match, TRBD2 (5 bases). The CDR3 totals 15 residues. The V gene's germline CDR1 is SEHNR and CDR2 FQNEAQ (reference sequence). The CDR3 sequence is CSSSFQPRGSYEQYF. CDR3 DNA sequence: TGTTCCAGCAGTTTCCAACCTCGGGGCTCCTACGAGCAGTACTTC. The whole variable domain, remainder taken from reference TRBV7-9 and TRBJ2-7, is DTGVSQNPRHKITKRGQNVTFRCDPISEHNRLYWYRQTLGQGPEFLTYFQNEAQLEKSRLLSDRFSAERPKGSFSTLEIQRTEQGDSAMYLCSSSFQPRGSYEQYFGPGTRLTVT.

This clone came up once. This chain uses TRBV6-5 with TRBJ2-1, with a possible D match to TRBD1 (5 bases). Between the trimmed V and J ends, which lost 2 bases and 7 bases, there was a span of 9 bases. This CDR3 has 13 residues. From germline, CDR1 is MNHEY and CDR2 SVGAGI. CDR3 sequence reads: CASSYGARNEQFF. CDR3 DNA sequence: TGTGCCAGCAGTTACGGGGCACGGAATGAGCAGTTCTTC.